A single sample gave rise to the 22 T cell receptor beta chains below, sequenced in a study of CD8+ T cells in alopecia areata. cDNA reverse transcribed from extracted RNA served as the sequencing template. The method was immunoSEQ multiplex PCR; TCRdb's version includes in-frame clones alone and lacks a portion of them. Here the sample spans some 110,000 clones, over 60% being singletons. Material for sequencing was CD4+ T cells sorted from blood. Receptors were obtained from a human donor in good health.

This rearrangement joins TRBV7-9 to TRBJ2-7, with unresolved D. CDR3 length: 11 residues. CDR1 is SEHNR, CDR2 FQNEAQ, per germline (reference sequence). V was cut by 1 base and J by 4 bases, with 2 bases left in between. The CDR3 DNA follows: TGTGCCAGCAGCTTAGAGTACGAGCAGTACTTC. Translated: CASSLEYEQYF.

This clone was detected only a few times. CDR3 sequence (DNA): TGTGCCAGCAGCACATACTTGTACAATGAGCAGTTCTTC. This encodes CASSTYLYNEQFF. The chain recombines TRBV11-2 with TRBJ2-1; unclear D gene. The CDR3 contains 13 residues. Trimming removed 5 bases at V and 4 bases at J, with 9 bases between. Germline values: CDR1 SGHAT, CDR2 FQNNGV.

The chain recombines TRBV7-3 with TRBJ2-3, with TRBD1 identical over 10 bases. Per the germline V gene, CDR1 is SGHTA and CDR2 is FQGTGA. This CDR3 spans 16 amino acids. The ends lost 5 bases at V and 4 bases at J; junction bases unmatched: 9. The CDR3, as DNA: TGTGCCAGCAGCGACCCCGGGACAGGGGTCCCAGATACGCAGTATTTT. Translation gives CASSDPGTGVPDTQYF.

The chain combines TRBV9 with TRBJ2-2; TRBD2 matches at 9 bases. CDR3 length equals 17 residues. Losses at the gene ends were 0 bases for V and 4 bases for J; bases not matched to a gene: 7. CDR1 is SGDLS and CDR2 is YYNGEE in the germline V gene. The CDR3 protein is CASSVVGGGAATGELFF. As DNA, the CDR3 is TGTGCCAGCAGCGTAGTGGGCGGGGGGGCCGCCACCGGGGAGCTGTTTTTT. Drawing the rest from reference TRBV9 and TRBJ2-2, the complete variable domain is DSGVTQTPKHLITATGQRVTLRCSPRSGDLSVYWYQQSLDQGLQFLIQYYNGEERAKGNILERFSAQQFPDLHSELNLSSLELGDSALYFCASSVVGGGAATGELFFGEGSRLTVL.

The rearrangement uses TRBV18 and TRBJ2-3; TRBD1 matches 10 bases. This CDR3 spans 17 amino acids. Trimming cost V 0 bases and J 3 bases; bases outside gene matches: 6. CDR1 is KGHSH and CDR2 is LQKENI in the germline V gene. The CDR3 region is CASSPPNRDRGTDTQYF. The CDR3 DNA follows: TGTGCCAGCTCACCACCAAACCGGGACAGGGGAACAGATACGCAGTATTTT.

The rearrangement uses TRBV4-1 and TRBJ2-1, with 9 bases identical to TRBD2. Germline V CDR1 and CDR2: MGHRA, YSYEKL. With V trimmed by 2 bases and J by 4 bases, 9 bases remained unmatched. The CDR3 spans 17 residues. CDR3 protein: CASSQIASGVRYNEQFF. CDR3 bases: TGCGCCAGCAGCCAAATCGCTAGCGGGGTTAGGTACAATGAGCAGTTCTTC.

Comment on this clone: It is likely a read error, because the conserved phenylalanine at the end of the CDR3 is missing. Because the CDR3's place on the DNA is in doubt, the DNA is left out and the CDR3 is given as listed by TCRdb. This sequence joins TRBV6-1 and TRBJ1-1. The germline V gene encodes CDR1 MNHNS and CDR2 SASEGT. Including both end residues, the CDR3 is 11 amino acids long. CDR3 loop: CASSEGGESLL.

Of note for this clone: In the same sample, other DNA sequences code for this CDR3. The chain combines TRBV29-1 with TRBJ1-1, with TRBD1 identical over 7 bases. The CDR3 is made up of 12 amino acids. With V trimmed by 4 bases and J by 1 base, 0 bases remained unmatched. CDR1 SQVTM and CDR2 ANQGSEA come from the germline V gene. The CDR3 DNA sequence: TGCAGCGTTGGGACAGGGAACACTGAAGCTTTCTTT. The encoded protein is CSVGTGNTEAFF.

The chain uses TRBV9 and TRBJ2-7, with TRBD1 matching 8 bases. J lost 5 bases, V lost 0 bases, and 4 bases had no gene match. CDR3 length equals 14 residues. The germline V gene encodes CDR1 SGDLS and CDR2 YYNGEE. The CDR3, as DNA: TGTGCCAGCAGCGTAGGGGGACAGGAGAACGAGCAGTACTTC. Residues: CASSVGGQENEQYF.

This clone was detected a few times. As DNA, the CDR3 is TGTGCCAGCAGCTTGGAGCAGCGTCAGCCCCAGCATTTT. The encoded protein is CASSLEQRQPQHF. The V call is TRBV5-6, the J call TRBJ1-5; D uncertain. The CDR3 is 13 residues long. The V gene lost 0 bases and the J gene lost 6 bases, with 7 bases spanning the gap. CDR1 SGHDT and CDR2 YYEEEE come from the germline V gene.

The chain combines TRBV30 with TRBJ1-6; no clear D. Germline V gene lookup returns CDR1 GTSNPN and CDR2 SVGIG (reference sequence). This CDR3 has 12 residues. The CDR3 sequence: CAITDGRGPLHF. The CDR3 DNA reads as TGTGCTATAACCGACGGTCGTGGACCCCTCCACTTT.

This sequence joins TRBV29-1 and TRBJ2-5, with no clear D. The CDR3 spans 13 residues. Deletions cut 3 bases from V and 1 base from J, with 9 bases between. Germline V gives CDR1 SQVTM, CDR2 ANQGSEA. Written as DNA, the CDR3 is TGCAGCGTTGATGGCCAGCCCCAAGAGACCCAGTACTTC. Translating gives CSVDGQPQETQYF.

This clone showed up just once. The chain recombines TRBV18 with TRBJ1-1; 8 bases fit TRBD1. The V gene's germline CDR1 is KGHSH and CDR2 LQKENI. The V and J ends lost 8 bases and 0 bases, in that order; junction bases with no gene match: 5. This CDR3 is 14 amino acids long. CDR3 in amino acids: CASAGQGLNTEAFF. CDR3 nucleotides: TGTGCCAGCGCCGGACAGGGTTTGAACACTGAAGCTTTCTTT. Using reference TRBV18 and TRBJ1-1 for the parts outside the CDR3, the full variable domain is NAGVMQNPRHLVRRRGQEARLRCSPMKGHSHVYWYRQLPEEGLKFMVYLQKENIIDESGMPKERFSAEFPKEGPSILRIQQVVRGDSAAYFCASAGQGLNTEAFFGQGTRLTVV.

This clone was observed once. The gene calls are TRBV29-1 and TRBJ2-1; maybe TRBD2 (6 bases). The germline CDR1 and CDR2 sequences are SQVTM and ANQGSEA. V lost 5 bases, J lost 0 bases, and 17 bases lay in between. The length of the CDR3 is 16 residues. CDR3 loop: CSVPISGKGSYNEQFF. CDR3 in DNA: TGCAGCGTTCCCATTAGCGGTAAAGGCTCCTACAATGAGCAGTTCTTC.

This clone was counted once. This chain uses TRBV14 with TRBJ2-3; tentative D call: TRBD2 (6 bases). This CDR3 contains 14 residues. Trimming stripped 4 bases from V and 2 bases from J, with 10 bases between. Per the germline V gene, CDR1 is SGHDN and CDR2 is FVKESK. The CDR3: CASSLGGFTDTQYF. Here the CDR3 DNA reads TGTGCCAGCAGCCTTGGGGGGTTCACAGATACGCAGTATTTT.

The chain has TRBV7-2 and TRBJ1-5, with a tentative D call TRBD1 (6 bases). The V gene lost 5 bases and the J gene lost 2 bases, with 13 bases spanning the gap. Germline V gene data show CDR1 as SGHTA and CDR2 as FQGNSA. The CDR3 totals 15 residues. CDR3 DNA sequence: TGTGCCAGCAGCCGAGGGGGGGGCGGCAATCAGCCCCAGCATTTT. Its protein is CASSRGGGGNQPQHF.

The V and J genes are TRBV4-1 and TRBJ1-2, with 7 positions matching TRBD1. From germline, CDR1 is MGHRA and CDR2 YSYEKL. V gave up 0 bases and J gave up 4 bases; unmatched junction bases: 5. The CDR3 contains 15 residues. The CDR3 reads CASSQDRDRVYGYTF. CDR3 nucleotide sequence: TGCGCCAGCAGCCAAGATCGAGACAGGGTCTATGGCTACACCTTC.

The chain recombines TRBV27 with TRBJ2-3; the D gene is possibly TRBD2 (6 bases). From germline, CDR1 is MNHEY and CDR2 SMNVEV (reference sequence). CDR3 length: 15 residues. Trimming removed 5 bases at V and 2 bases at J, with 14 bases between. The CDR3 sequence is CASSLRSGLTDTQYF. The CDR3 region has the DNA TGTGCCAGCAGTCTTAGAAGCGGGCTCACAGATACGCAGTATTTT.

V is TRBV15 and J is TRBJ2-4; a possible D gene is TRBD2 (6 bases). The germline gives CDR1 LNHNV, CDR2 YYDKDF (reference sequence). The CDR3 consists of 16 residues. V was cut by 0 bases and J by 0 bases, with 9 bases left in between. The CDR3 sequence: CATSRETGLAKNIQYF. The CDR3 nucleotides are TGTGCCACCAGCAGAGAAACGGGACTAGCCAAAAACATTCAGTACTTC.

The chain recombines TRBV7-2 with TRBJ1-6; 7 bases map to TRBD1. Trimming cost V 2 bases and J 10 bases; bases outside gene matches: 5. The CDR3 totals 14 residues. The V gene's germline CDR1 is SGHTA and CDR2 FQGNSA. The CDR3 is CASSLIQGSSPLHF. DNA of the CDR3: TGTGCCAGCAGCTTAATACAGGGGAGCTCACCCCTCCACTTT.

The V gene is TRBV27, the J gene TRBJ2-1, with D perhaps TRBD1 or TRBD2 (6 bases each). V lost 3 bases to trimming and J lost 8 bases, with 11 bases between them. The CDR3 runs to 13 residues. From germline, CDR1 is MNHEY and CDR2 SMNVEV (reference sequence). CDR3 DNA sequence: TGTGCCAGCAGTTTCTCTAGGGGGGATGAGCAGTTCTTC. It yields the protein CASSFSRGDEQFF.

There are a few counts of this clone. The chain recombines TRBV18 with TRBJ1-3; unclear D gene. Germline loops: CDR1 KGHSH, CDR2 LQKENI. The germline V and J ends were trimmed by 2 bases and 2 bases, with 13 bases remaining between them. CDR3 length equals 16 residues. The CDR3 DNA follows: TGTGCCAGCTCACCAGGACTCCCCCGCGCTGGAAACACCATATATTTT. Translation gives CASSPGLPRAGNTIYF.